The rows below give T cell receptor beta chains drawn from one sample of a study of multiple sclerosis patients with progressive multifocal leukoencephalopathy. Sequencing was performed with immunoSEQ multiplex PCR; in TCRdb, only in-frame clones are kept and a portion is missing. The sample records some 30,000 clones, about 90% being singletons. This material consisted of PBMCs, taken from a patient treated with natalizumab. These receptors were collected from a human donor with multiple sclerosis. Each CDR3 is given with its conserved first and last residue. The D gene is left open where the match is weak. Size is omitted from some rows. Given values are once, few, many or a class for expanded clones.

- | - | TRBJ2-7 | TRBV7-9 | CASSLGLGDEQYF | TGTGCCAGCAGCTTAGGGCTCGGGGACGAGCAGTACTTC
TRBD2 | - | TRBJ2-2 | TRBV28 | CASSTRLATYRELFF | TGTGCCAGCAGCACGAGACTAGCGACCTACCGGGAGCTGTTTTTT
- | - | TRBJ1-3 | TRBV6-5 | CASSSAGSGNTIYF | TGTGCCAGCAGTTCAGCTGGCTCTGGAAACACCATATATTTT
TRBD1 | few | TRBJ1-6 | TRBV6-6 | CATIRFAQGAGSPLHF | TGTGCCACGATCCGGTTTGCTCAGGGGGCGGGTTCACCCCTCCACTTT
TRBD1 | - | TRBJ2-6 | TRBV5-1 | CASSLIQGLPPGANVLTF | TGCGCCAGCAGCTTGATACAGGGGTTACCTCCCGGGGCCAACGTCCTGACTTTC
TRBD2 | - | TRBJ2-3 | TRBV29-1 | CSVASGRAADTQYF | TGCAGCGTGGCGAGCGGGAGGGCCGCAGATACGCAGTATTTT
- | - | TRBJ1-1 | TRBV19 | CASSLLNPPEAFF | TGTGCCAGTAGTCTCCTCAACCCGCCTGAAGCTTTCTTT
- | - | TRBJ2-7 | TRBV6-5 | CASRPRRDKQGEQYF | TGTGCCAGCAGACCCCGCCGGGACAAACAAGGCGAGCAGTACTTC
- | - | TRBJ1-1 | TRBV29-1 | CSGRDGNTEAFF | TGCAGCGGCCGGGACGGAAACACTGAAGCTTTCTTT
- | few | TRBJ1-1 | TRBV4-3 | CASSQVRGVTEAFF | TGCGCCAGCAGCCAAGTGCGGGGAGTCACTGAAGCTTTCTTT
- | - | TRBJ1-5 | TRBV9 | CASSVGPGDNGPQHF | TGTGCCAGCAGCGTAGGTCCAGGGGATAATGGGCCCCAGCATTTT
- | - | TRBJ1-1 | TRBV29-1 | CSVLSGYPEAFF | TGCAGCGTCCTATCGGGGTATCCTGAAGCTTTCTTT
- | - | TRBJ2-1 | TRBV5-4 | CASSSTGAGTQGIVKEQFF | TGTGCCAGCAGCTCGACGGGGGCGGGGACCCAGGGTATCGTAAAGGAGCAGTTCTTC
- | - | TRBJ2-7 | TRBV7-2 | CASSLGLGYEQYF | TGTGCCAGCAGCTTAGGACTCGGCTACGAGCAGTACTTC
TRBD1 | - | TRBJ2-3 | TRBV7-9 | CASSPGQRYNTDTQYF | TGTGCCAGCAGCCCGGGACAGAGATACAACACAGATACGCAGTATTTT
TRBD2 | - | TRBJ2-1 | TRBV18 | CASSQSRTSGTNNEQFF | TGTGCCAGCTCACAATCCCGGACTAGCGGGACGAACAATGAGCAGTTCTTC
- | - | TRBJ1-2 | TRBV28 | CASSPEVSNYGYTF | TGTGCCAGCAGTCCCGAGGTTTCGAACTATGGCTACACCTTC
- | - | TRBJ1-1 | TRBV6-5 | CASSYGQGLVNTEAFF | TGTGCCAGCAGTTACGGGCAGGGGCTTGTGAACACTGAAGCTTTCTTT
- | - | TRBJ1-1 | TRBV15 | CATFDGGRMNTEAFF | TGTGCCACCTTCGATGGGGGCCGGATGAACACTGAAGCTTTCTTT
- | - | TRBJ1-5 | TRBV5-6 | CASSPGTISNQPQHF | TGTGCCAGCAGCCCAGGGACTATTAGCAATCAGCCCCAGCATTTT
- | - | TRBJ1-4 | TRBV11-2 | CASSLGGTSSEKLFF | TGTGCCAGCAGCTTAGGCGGGACGTCTTCCGAAAAACTGTTTTTT
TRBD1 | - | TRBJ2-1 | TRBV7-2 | CASSRLGTGGYNEQFF | TGTGCCAGCAGTCGACTCGGGACAGGGGGCTACAATGAGCAGTTCTTC
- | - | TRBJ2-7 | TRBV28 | CASRTGHNSYEQYF | TGTGCCAGCAGAACGGGACACAACTCCTACGAGCAGTACTTC
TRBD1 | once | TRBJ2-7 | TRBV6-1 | CASSETGWGEQYF | TGTGCCAGCAGTGAGACAGGGTGGGGGGAGCAGTACTTC
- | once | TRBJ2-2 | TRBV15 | CATSGATGELFF | TGTGCCACCAGCGGAGCAACCGGGGAGCTGTTTTTT
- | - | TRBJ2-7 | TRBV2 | CASRRAANEQYF | TGTGCCAGCAGGCGGGCAGCTAACGAGCAGTACTTC
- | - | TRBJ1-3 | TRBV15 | CATSRKTGNSGNTIYF | TGTGCCACCAGCAGAAAAACAGGGAACTCTGGAAACACCATATATTTT
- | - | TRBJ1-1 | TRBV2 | CASAGGSEAFF | TGTGCCAGCGCGGGAGGCAGCGAAGCTTTCTTT
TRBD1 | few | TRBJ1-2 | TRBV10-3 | CAISERQGAYGYTF | TGTGCCATCAGTGAACGACAGGGGGCTTATGGCTACACCTTC
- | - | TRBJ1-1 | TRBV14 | CASSQVQPAEAFF | TGTGCCAGCAGCCAAGTGCAGCCCGCTGAAGCTTTCTTT
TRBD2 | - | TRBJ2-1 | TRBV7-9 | CASSLAGAGYNEQFF | TGTGCCAGCAGTCTAGCGGGAGCTGGCTACAATGAGCAGTTCTTC
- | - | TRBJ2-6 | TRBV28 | CASSFSRSGANVLTF | TGTGCCAGCAGTTTCAGTCGCTCTGGGGCCAACGTCCTGACTTTC
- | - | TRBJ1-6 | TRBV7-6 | CASSLEAGPSSYNSPLHF | TGTGCCAGCAGCCTAGAGGCAGGGCCTAGCTCCTATAATTCACCCCTCCACTTT
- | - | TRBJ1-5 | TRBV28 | CASSWGSNQPQHF | TGTGCCAGCAGTTGGGGGAGCAATCAGCCCCAGCATTTT
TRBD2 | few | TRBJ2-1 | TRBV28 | CASRPGGGRIAAPGSMQFF | TGTGCCAGCAGACCCGGGGGCGGGAGGATTGCAGCTCCCGGCTCGATGCAGTTCTTC
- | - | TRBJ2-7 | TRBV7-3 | CASSFGGSSYEQYF | TGTGCCAGCAGCTTTGGGGGAAGCTCCTACGAGCAGTACTTC
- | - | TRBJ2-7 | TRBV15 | CATSREGGGRGSLVQYF | TGTGCCACCAGCAGAGAGGGTGGGGGCAGGGGCTCGCTAGTGCAGTACTTC
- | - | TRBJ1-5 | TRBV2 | CATAGDSNQPQHF | TGTGCCACCGCCGGTGATAGCAATCAGCCCCAGCATTTT
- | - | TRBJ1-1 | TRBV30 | CAWRGRDFIEAFF | TGTGCCTGGAGGGGCCGGGACTTCATTGAAGCTTTCTTT
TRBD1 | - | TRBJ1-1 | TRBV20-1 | CSADRGSEAFF | TGCAGTGCTGACAGGGGATCTGAAGCTTTCTTT
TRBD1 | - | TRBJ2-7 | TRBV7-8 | CASSSQGSHEQYF | TGTGCCAGCAGCTCACAGGGGTCCCACGAGCAGTACTTC
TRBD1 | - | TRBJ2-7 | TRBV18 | CASSPPTGLFHEQYF | TGTGCCAGCTCACCACCGACAGGGTTATTCCACGAGCAGTACTTC
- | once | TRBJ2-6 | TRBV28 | CASSIAAFSGANVLTF | TGTGCCAGCAGTATAGCGGCTTTCTCTGGGGCCAACGTCCTGACTTTC
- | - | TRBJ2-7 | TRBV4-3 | CASSQSRGVTYEQYF | TGCGCCAGCAGCCAATCAAGGGGAGTTACCTACGAGCAGTACTTC
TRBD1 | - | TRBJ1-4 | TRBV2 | CASGSNGGQGREKLFF | TGTGCCAGCGGAAGTAACGGGGGACAGGGCAGGGAAAAACTGTTTTTT
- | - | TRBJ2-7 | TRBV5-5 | CASSLGQSSSYEQYF | TGTGCCAGCAGCCTCGGACAGTCGAGCTCCTACGAGCAGTACTTC
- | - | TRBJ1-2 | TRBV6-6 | CASSYSGREDSYTF | TGTGCCAGCAGTTATTCTGGCCGGGAAGACAGCTACACCTTC
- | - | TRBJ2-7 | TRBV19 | CASSRTDLISYEQYF | TGTGCCAGTAGCCGGACAGACCTGATTTCCTACGAGCAGTACTTC
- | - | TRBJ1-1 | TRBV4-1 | CASSQDLGGSSTEAFF | TGCGCCAGCAGCCAAGATTTAGGGGGATCGAGCACTGAAGCTTTCTTT
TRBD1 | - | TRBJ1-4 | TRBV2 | CASSGGRGPEKLFF | TGTGCCAGCAGTGGAGGCAGGGGGCCTGAAAAACTGTTTTTT
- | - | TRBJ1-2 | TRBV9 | CASSTRTGNGYTF | TGTGCCAGCAGCACACGGACTGGCAATGGCTACACCTTC
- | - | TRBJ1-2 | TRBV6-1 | CASSAQWTPDSYGYTF | TGTGCCAGCAGTGCCCAATGGACCCCAGATAGCTATGGCTACACCTTC
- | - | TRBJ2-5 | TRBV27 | CASTGPAQETQYF | TGTGCCAGCACTGGTCCCGCCCAAGAGACCCAGTACTTC
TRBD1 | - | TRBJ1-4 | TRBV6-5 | CASRDRGGREKLFF | TGTGCCAGCCGAGACAGGGGGGGGAGGGAAAAACTGTTTTTT